This T cell receptor beta chain was sequenced for a study of cytomegalovirus exposure and HLA in healthy donors. Germline lookup yields CDR1 MDHEN and CDR2 SYDVKM. The CDR3 is 16 residues long. The ends lost 2 bases at V and 1 base at J; junction bases unmatched: 5. TCRdb's copy holds only in-frame clones and misses some; the assay was immunoSEQ multiplex PCR. The table shows some 190,000 clones, with 86% occurring only once. Sequenced: PBMCs. The TCR originated in a woman aged 18-29 years in good health and CMV-seronegative. The V and J genes are TRBV28 and TRBJ2-7, with 10 bases that match TRBD1. The CDR3 DNA sequence: TGTGCCAGCAGTTTACTCCGGGACAGGGGATCCTACGAGCAGTACTTC. Its protein is CASSLLRDRGSYEQYF.